These 21 T cell receptor beta chains were all obtained from the same sample, sequenced in a study of cytomegalovirus exposure and HLA in healthy donors. The PCR employed 60 Vbeta primers together with 13 Jbeta primers. Produced via immunoSEQ multiplex PCR; TCRdb's table is partial and in-frame only. In the table there are 160,000 or so clones, 65% to 90% of which are singletons. Material: PBMCs. All receptors derive from a man between 45 and 60 years old in good health and CMV-seropositive.

The chain is built from TRBV9 and TRBJ2-5; D is possibly TRBD1 (6 bases). CDR1 SGDLS and CDR2 YYNGEE come from the germline V gene. V lost 2 bases, J lost 4 bases, and 9 bases lay in between. The CDR3 loop spans 13 amino acids. The DNA of the CDR3 is TGTGCCAGCAGCGTGGAAGGGGGAGAGACCCAGTACTTC. It is translated as CASSVEGGETQYF.

V and J are TRBV9 and TRBJ2-3; 7 bases match TRBD2. CDR1 and CDR2 (germline): SGDLS, YYNGEE. J gave up 4 bases and V 0 bases, and 11 bases lay outside the gene matches. The CDR3 loop spans 17 amino acids. DNA of the CDR3: TGTGCCAGCAGCGTAGCTCCCAGCGGGGATTTCCCAGATACGCAGTATTTT. Protein sequence: CASSVAPSGDFPDTQYF.

The genes are TRBV5-6 and TRBJ2-3; TRBD1 matches at 9 bases. The CDR3 is 19 residues long. Germline assignment: CDR1 SGHDT and CDR2 YYEEEE. The V and J ends lost 4 bases and 0 bases, in that order; junction bases with no gene match: 15. This CDR3 reads CASSEPRDRVWGSTDTQYF. CDR3 DNA: TGTGCCAGCAGCGAACCCCGGGACAGGGTTTGGGGGAGCACAGATACGCAGTATTTT.

The chain combines TRBV4-1 with TRBJ1-5; TRBD1 might be the D (5 bases). Deletions cut 0 bases from V and 8 bases from J, with 14 bases between. The CDR3 is 15 residues long. Germline-derived CDR1 and CDR2 are MGHRA and YSYEKL. The CDR3, as DNA: TGCGCCAGCAGCCAAGAGGGGCTAGAAACCGAGCCCCAGCATTTT. Protein product: CASSQEGLETEPQHF.

For this clone: The sample has other DNA sequences that encode this CDR3 too. The rearrangement links TRBV4-1 to TRBJ2-7; a possible D gene is TRBD1 (6 bases). Looked up from germline, CDR1 is MGHRA and CDR2 is YSYEKL. Trimming removed 0 bases at V and 1 base at J, with 10 bases between. The CDR3 sequence is 15 residues long. CDR3 bases: TGCGCCAGCAGCCAAGACAGGGGCCTGTCCTACGAGCAGTACGTC. As protein: CASSQDRGLSYEQYV.

The chain recombines TRBV29-1 with TRBJ2-2, with D hard to call. Germline assignment: CDR1 SQVTM and CDR2 ANQGSEA. The V end was cut by 1 base, the J end by 2 bases, with 8 bases between. The CDR3 totals 14 residues. The CDR3 here is CSVEVRVNTGELFF. CDR3 DNA: TGCAGCGTTGAAGTACGAGTTAACACCGGGGAGCTGTTTTTT.

V is TRBV4-2 and J is TRBJ2-7; maybe TRBD1 (7 bases). Trimming took 3 bases from V and 6 from J, leaving 18 bases between them. This CDR3 has 15 amino acids. Germline V CDR1 and CDR2: LGHNA, YNFKEQ. DNA for the CDR3: TGTGCCAGCAGCCACAGAAGCCAGGGGGGACGCGAGCAGTACTTC. Its translation: CASSHRSQGGREQYF.

The chain recombines TRBV5-1 with TRBJ1-3; D is undetermined. V was cut by 0 bases and J by 0 bases, with 13 bases left in between. Germline loops: CDR1 SGHRS, CDR2 YFSETQ. The CDR3 is made up of 17 amino acids. The CDR3 coding sequence is TGCGCCAGCAGCTTGGTTGCAGCGCCTAGCTCTGGAAACACCATATATTTT. Its protein product is CASSLVAAPSSGNTIYF.

The chain joins TRBV2 to TRBJ1-3, with D hard to call. The CDR3 is 14 residues long. Trimming pared 5 bases from V and 0 bases from J, leaving 8 bases between. Germline V gives CDR1 SNHLY, CDR2 FYNNEI. The CDR3 is CASSPIISGNTIYF. The CDR3 DNA reads as TGTGCCAGCAGTCCTATAATCTCTGGAAACACCATATATTTT.

The chain joins TRBV13 to TRBJ1-4; D is undetermined. V shed 2 bases and J shed 7 bases, with 11 bases lying between them. The CDR3 is made up of 14 amino acids. Germline V CDR1 and CDR2: PRHDT, FYEKMQ (reference sequence). The DNA for the CDR3 is TGTGCCAGCAGCTTACAAGGTGGCGGTGAAAAACTGTTTTTT. Translating gives CASSLQGGGEKLFF. The full variable domain, rest sourced from reference TRBV13 and TRBJ1-4, is AAGVIQSPRHLIKEKRETATLKCYPIPRHDTVYWYQQGPGQDPQFLISFYEKMQSDKGSIPDRFSAQQFSDYHSELNMSSLELGDSALYFCASSLQGGGEKLFFGSGTQLSVL.

The chain carries TRBV7-8 and TRBJ1-5, with D tentatively TRBD1 (6 bases). Germline V CDR1 and CDR2: SGHVS, FQNEAQ. With 0 bases removed from V and 5 bases from J, the gap between germline ends came to 8 bases. There are 14 residues in the CDR3. CDR3 sequence reads: CASSLAQGHQPQHF. DNA for the CDR3: TGTGCCAGCAGCTTAGCACAGGGTCATCAGCCCCAGCATTTT.

V usage is TRBV5-6 and J usage is TRBJ1-5, with 8 nucleotides matching TRBD1. This CDR3 comprises 17 residues. Per the germline V gene, CDR1 is SGHDT and CDR2 is YYEEEE. V was clipped by 2 bases and J by 4 bases; unmatched bases: 11. As DNA, the CDR3 is TGTGCCAGCAGCTTTAATCTCCGACAGGGGCAGAATCAGCCCCAGCATTTT. This gives the protein CASSFNLRQGQNQPQHF.

The chain couples TRBV10-3 to TRBJ2-3; 8 positions agree with TRBD2. Per germline, CDR1 ENHRY and CDR2 SYGVKD. This CDR3 has 13 amino acids. The ends lost 3 bases at V and 7 bases at J; junction bases unmatched: 3. The CDR3 nucleotides are TGTGCCATCAGTGAACTAGCGGTTAATACGCAGTATTTT. Translated, it gives CAISELAVNTQYF.

The V gene is TRBV19, the J gene TRBJ2-7; 8 bases align to TRBD1. This CDR3 has 13 amino acids. The V gene's germline CDR1 is LNHDA and CDR2 SQIVND (reference sequence). The ends lost 4 bases at V and 9 bases at J; junction bases unmatched: 8. The CDR3 DNA reads as TGTGCCAGTAGTAGGGACAGGTCAACCAGGCAGTACGTC. Translation: CASSRDRSTRQYV.

The gene calls are TRBV2 and TRBJ1-1; D might be TRBD1 (6 bases). There are 17 residues in the CDR3. CDR1 and CDR2 from the germline V gene are SNHLY and FYNNEI. The V end was cut by 2 bases, the J end by 0 bases, with 16 bases between. DNA of the CDR3: TGTGCCAGCAGTGAAAGACAGGTGCTTCAACTGAACACTGAAGCTTTCTTT. It translates to CASSERQVLQLNTEAFF. The whole variable domain, remainder taken from reference TRBV2 and TRBJ1-1, is EPEVTQTPSHQVTQMGQEVILRCVPISNHLYFYWYRQILGQKVEFLVSFYNNEISEKSEIFDDQFSVERPDGSNFTLKIRSTKLEDSAMYFCASSERQVLQLNTEAFFGQGTRLTVV.

This chain links TRBV25-1 with TRBJ1-5, with D perhaps matching TRBD1 (5 bases). This CDR3 is 14 amino acids long. The V end lost 4 bases, the J end lost 0 bases, and 7 bases lay between the germline ends. CDR1 and CDR2 (germline): MGHDK, SYGVNS. The CDR3 nucleotides are TGTGCCAGCAGTGGGGACTATAGCAATCAGCCCCAGCATTTT. It codes for CASSGDYSNQPQHF.

This chain uses TRBV5-4 with TRBJ2-1; 9 nucleotides match TRBD2. The V segment lost 3 bases and the J segment 7 bases; nucleotides outside the gene matches: 20. Germline values: CDR1 SGHNT, CDR2 YYREEE (reference sequence). This CDR3 comprises 19 residues. The CDR3 nucleotides read TGTGCCAGCAGCTCCCCCCTATGGGTAGCGGGAGCTTTTGGTAATGAGCAGTTCTTC. It is translated as CASSSPLWVAGAFGNEQFF.

This sequence joins TRBV5-6 and TRBJ2-7, with TRBD1 matching over 12 bases. This CDR3 spans 16 amino acids. Germline loops: CDR1 SGHDT, CDR2 YYEEEE. The ends lost 0 bases at V and 5 bases at J; junction bases unmatched: 6. The CDR3 sequence is CASSLVGQGALDEQYV. The CDR3 DNA sequence: TGTGCCAGCAGCTTGGTGGGACAGGGGGCGCTGGACGAGCAGTACGTC.

The genes are TRBV2 and TRBJ1-6; the D gene is possibly TRBD1 (5 bases). V was cut by 4 bases and J by 4 bases, with 14 bases left in between. Germline-derived CDR1 and CDR2 are SNHLY and FYNNEI. The CDR3 contains 16 residues. The CDR3 DNA sequence: TGTGCCAGCAGTGGAAGCGGGGGGGGGTATAATTCACCCCTCCACTTT. Its protein is CASSGSGGGYNSPLHF.

V gene TRBV5-1 combines with J gene TRBJ2-3, with 9 bases fitting TRBD2. V was pared by 5 bases and J by 0 bases, with 4 bases of the junction left unmatched. Germline CDR1 and CDR2: SGHRS and YFSETQ. The CDR3 extends over 15 amino acids. The CDR3 DNA follows: TGCGCCAGCAGATCTAGCGGGGATAGCACAGATACGCAGTATTTT. Its translation is CASRSSGDSTDTQYF. Full variable domain (missing parts from reference TRBV5-1 and TRBJ2-3): KAGVTQTPRYLIKTRGQQVTLSCSPISGHRSVSWYQQTPGQGLQFLFEYFSETQRNKGNFPGRFSGRQFSNSRSEMNVSTLELGDSALYLCASRSSGDSTDTQYFGPGTRLTVL.

The chain employs TRBV4-1 and TRBJ1-5; 7 positions agree with TRBD1. Germline values: CDR1 MGHRA, CDR2 YSYEKL. V gave up 1 base and J gave up 4 bases; unmatched junction bases: 4. CDR3 length: 15 residues. The CDR3 protein is CASSQVPTGNQPQHF. The CDR3 bases are TGCGCCAGCAGCCAAGTTCCGACAGGGAATCAGCCCCAGCATTTT.